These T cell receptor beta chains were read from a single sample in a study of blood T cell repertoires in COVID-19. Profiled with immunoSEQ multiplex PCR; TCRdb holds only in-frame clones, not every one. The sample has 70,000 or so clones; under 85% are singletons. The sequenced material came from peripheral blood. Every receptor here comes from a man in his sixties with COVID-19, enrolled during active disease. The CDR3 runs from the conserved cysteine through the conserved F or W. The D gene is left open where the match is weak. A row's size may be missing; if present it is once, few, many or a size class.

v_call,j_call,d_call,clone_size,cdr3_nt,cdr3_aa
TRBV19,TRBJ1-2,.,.,TGTGCCAGTAGTATAGACTCGTTGGGGTCGGGCAGGGGTCGAGCTAACTATGGCTACACCTTC,CASSIDSLGSGRGRANYGYTF
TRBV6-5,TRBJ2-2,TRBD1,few,TGTGCCAGCAGCCCGGGACAGGGGTACCCCGGGGAGCTGTTTTTT,CASSPGQGYPGELFF
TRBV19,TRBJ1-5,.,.,TGTGCCAGTAGTATGGTCTCGGGACCCCAGCATTTT,CASSMVSGPQHF
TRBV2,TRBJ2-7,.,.,TGTGCCAGCAGTGAAGCCGCCGCGGCCGGGCAGTACTTC,CASSEAAAAGQYF
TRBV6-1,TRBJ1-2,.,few,TGTGCCAGCAGTGAATTGGCAGTCTATGGCTACACCTTC,CASSELAVYGYTF
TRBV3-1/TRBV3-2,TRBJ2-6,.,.,TGTGCCAGCAGCCAAGCGGGTTCCGGGGCCAACGTCCTGACTTTC,CASSQAGSGANVLTF
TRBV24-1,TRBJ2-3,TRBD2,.,TGTGCCACCGCCCTAGCGGGAGTGGAAGGCACAGATACGCAGTATTTT,CATALAGVEGTDTQYF
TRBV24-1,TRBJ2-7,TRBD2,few,TGTGCCACCAGTGACCCTAGCGGGAGAATCAACGAGCAGTACTTC,CATSDPSGRINEQYF
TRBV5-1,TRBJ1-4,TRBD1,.,TGCGCCAGCAGCTTGGAGGGTCTTGGGCAGGGGGCAAAAGAAAAACTGTTTTTT,CASSLEGLGQGAKEKLFF
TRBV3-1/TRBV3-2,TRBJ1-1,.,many,TGTGCCAGCAGCCAATTCGAGGGGAACACTGAAGCTTTCTTT,CASSQFEGNTEAFF
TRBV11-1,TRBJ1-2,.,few,TGTGCCAGCAGGGGAGAGGGATATGGCTACACCTTC,CASRGEGYGYTF
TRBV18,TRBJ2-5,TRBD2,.,TGTGCCAGCTCACCACTTCCCCCGGGGGGGGAAGAGACCCAGTACTTC,CASSPLPPGGEETQYF
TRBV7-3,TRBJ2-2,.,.,TGTGCCAGCAGCCCCCGGGGGGCAGGAGCCGGGGAGCTGTTTTTT,CASSPRGAGAGELFF